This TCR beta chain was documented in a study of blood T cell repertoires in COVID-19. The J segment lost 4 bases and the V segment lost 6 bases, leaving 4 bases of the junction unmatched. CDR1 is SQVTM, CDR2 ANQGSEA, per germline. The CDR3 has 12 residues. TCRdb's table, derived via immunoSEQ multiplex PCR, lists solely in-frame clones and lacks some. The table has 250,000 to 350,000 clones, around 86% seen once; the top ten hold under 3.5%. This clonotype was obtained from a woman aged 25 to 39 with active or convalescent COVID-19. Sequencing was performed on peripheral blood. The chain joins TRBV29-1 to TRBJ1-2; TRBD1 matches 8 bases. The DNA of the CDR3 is TGCAGCGTCTTGGACAGGGTCTATGGCTACACCTTC. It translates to CSVLDRVYGYTF.